This T cell receptor (beta chain) was sequenced during a study of blood T cell repertoires in COVID-19 (dated by TCRdb to the early 2020s). The study in broad terms: Samples from collaborators originated in the United States, Italy and Spain and spanned both the acute and convalescent phases of COVID-19. The material from the prospective study consisted of cDNA or gDNA derived from T cells, B-cell-depleted T cells, or PBMCs. The sample metadata nearly always contained a de-identified subject ID, COVID-19 status, age in years and sex. The repertoires were released in a freely available public database meant as a resource for research on the immune response to SARS-CoV-2. Where available, HLA class I and class II types were obtained from metadata supplied by the sample provider rather than from assay-based typing. The samples were drawn from the first 160 participants of the ongoing ImmuneRACE study and from over a thousand subjects provided by 6 global collaborators. Deeply sampled blood TCRbeta repertoires from subjects exposed to, actively infected with, or recovered from COVID-19 were included in the dataset. Study-wide conclusions, independent of this receptor: The amount of clinical and demographic metadata varied by source and participant and was provided uncurated.

Remarks on this clone: The target of this receptor is not known. Base qualities are not recorded, but no much larger clone differs from it by a single base.

Participants in the prospective study were aged roughly 18 to 100 years, lived in more than 20 United States geographic areas, and enrolled through a virtual design. In the prospective study, cohorts were assigned on the basis of participant-reported clinical history obtained from a screening survey and a study questionnaire. Recovered participants in ImmuneRACE Cohort 3 were defined by two consecutive negative NP/OP PCR tests, clearance by a healthcare professional, or resolution of symptoms. In the prospective study, whole blood, serum and a nasopharyngeal or oropharyngeal swab were collected from each participant by mobile phlebotomists. Over a roughly 2-month period, participants in the prospective study had the option of providing additional blood draws and questionnaires. Before DNA extraction, prospective study blood samples were shipped either frozen or at room temperature. TCRbeta CDR3 regions were amplified from genomic DNA using the immunoSEQ Assay, a bias-controlled multiplex PCR. The paper's processing steps were these. Nucleated cell counts per sample were estimated from amplification of reference gene primers within the assay. Sequence reads were collapsed and filtered to measure the absolute abundance of every unique TCRbeta CDR3 rearrangement. For each sample, productive Simpson clonality was calculated by taking the square root of Simpson's diversity index across productive rearrangements. TCRdb provides this immuneACCESS table in a form limited to in-frame rearrangements. Some clones are lacking; in checked studies, under half of them reflect an unresolved V gene, and why the rest are absent is not known. That table supplies the V and J calls and clone size; D and trimming were determined from the DNA. In this sample the table shows 450,000 to 600,000 clones, about 85% of which occur a single time. The ten biggest clones cover 0.7% of the sample.

The germline V gene encodes CDR1 LNHDA and CDR2 SQIVND (reference sequence). The CDR3, from cysteine to phenylalanine, totals 15 residues. The sequence is cut down to CDR3 DNA, 45 bases in frame from base 1. V is cut by 7 bases and J by 6 bases, and the space between the germline ends is 18 bases. This clonotype originated in a woman in her late teens or twenties who had recovered from COVID-19. The rearranged segments are TRBV19 and TRBJ1-4; a tentative D call is TRBD1 (6 bases match). Input material: PBMCs or T cells enriched from blood (not recorded which). The CDR3 amino acid sequence is: CASNAGRGRDEKLFF. The DNA reads TGTGCCAGTAACGCCGGCAGGGGCAGAGATGAAAAACTGTTTTTT.